This TCR beta chain was sequenced for a study of T cells after yellow fever vaccination. The overall study: SMART-Seq v4 Ultra Low Input served to prepare low-cell-number fractions.

General study findings and limits: Once the booster was given, most primary-vaccination clones reappeared, at around 95% for CD4 and 88% for CD8. Contaminating bulk clonotypes could be abundant in FACS-sorted repertoires.

V was pared by 4 bases and J by 4 bases, with 9 bases between. The CDR3 spans 12 residues. Germline CDR1 is SGHDT and CDR2 is YYEEEE. Ten or more counts support this clonotype. Its antigen is unknown. 5'RACE template switching added a universal primer site and UMIs to TCR cDNA. From the 5' RACE reads, TCRdb called clonotypes with MiXCR, one entry per CDR3 protein. Of 90,000 to 150,000 distinct CDR3 sequences listed, roughly 7.2% were seen once; the top ten hold roughly 2.8%. This TCR was sampled from a young man who received the YFV17D yellow fever vaccine. The chain recombines TRBV5-6 with TRBJ2-7, with a tentative D call TRBD1 (6 bases). Sample: CD4+ T cells sorted from PBMCs, taken around 45 days after the first yellow fever vaccination. The CDR3 sequence is CASSAGEYEQYV. In DNA, the CDR3 is TGTGCCAGCAGCGCAGGGGAATACGAGCAGTACGTC.